This entry features one T cell receptor beta chain sequence. The target antigen is unknown. The sample comes from a study of identical twins. The study's findings and limits: It was cross-sectional statistical analysis, not following the same donors, that the conclusions relied on.

Trimming removed 3 bases from V and 2 bases from J, with 12 bases in between. There are 14 residues in the CDR3. Germline lookup yields CDR1 DFQATT and CDR2 SNEGSKA (reference sequence). TCRdb independently ran MiXCR on the 5' RACE reads; one entry per CDR3 protein. The top ten clones hold 2.9% of a sample with about 470,000 distinct CDR3 sequences, approximately 24% of them seen once. Another study also made use of these data, one on T cells expressing NK-cell markers. That source reports: Whether expanded NKG2C+ T cell clones were HCMV specific stayed uncertain.

Source material: CD4+ T cells sorted from blood. The receptor was derived from a woman under 30 in good health. The chain joins TRBV20-1 to TRBJ2-3, with D maybe TRBD2 (5 bases). CDR3: CSARDSRNTDTQYF. In DNA, the CDR3 is TGCAGTGCTAGGGACTCCAGGAACACAGATACGCAGTATTTT.